This T cell receptor (beta chain) stems from a study of cytomegalovirus exposure and HLA in healthy donors. For the study at large: A preliminary data release comprised about 85 million unique TCRs obtained from HLA-typed donors. Study results and caveats: Most TCR sequences showed up rarely, but some public TCRs showed up in many donors.

This clone appeared a single time. Its specificity is not known. This CDR3 has 11 residues. CDR1 and CDR2 (germline): LNHDA, SQIVND (reference sequence). V dropped 6 bases and J dropped 6 bases, with 8 bases sitting between them. The PCR had 60 Vbeta and 13 Jbeta primers. Some clones are missing from TCRdb's copy, which holds only in-frame ones; the method was immunoSEQ multiplex PCR. The table records nearly 200,000 clones, 60% to 80% of them present only once. V gene TRBV19 combines with J gene TRBJ1-1; D is unresolved. Sequenced sample: PBMCs. This receptor was obtained from a woman aged 30 to 39 in good health and CMV-seropositive. The CDR3 DNA reads TGTGCCAGTAGACAGTGGGCTGAAGCTTTCTTT. This translates into CASRQWAEAFF.